The 5 T cell receptor beta chains presented below share a single source sample, sequenced in a study of PD-1 blockade in classical Hodgkin lymphoma. Every patient was affected by relapse after autologous stem cell transplantation, while exposure to brentuximab vedotin was not uniform. TCRdb's table, derived via immunoSEQ multiplex PCR, lists solely in-frame clones and lacks some. Of about 97,000 clones listed, approximately 88% were seen once; the top ten hold 12%. The sequencing used peripheral blood mononuclear cells (PBMCs), collected at baseline. Source of these receptors: a human donor with classical Hodgkin lymphoma.

In DNA form, the CDR3 reads TGTGCCTGGAGTGTGAAAGCGAACACTGAAGCTTTCTTT. It codes for CAWSVKANTEAFF. The V call is TRBV30, the J call TRBJ1-1, with D unclear. This CDR3 has 13 amino acids. In germline, CDR1 is GTSNPN, CDR2 SVGIG (reference sequence). V was pared by 0 bases and J by 1 base, with 6 bases between.

The J gene is TRBJ2-1, the V gene TRBV29-1; either TRBD1 or TRBD2 may fit D (6 bases each). Between the trimmed V and J ends, which lost 4 bases and 4 bases, there was a span of 14 bases. The CDR3 consists of 14 residues. Per germline, CDR1 SQVTM and CDR2 ANQGSEA. CDR3 loop: CSVVVGGAYNEQFF. The CDR3 DNA reads as TGCAGCGTTGTTGTCGGGGGCGCGTACAATGAGCAGTTCTTC.

CDR3 in amino acids: CASSPRTGGEAFF. The CDR3, as DNA: TGTGCCAGCAGCCCCCGGACAGGGGGTGAAGCTTTCTTT. The gene calls are TRBV7-2 and TRBJ1-1; TRBD1 aligns across 10 bases. The germline CDR1 and CDR2 sequences are SGHTA and FQGNSA. The ends lost 5 bases at V and 7 bases at J; junction bases unmatched: 4. The CDR3 has 13 amino acids.

This clone was recorded only once. CDR3 residues: CASSNSGSETQYF. The CDR3 nucleotides read TGCGCCAGCAGTAATAGTGGGTCAGAGACCCAGTACTTC. The J gene is TRBJ2-5, the V gene TRBV5-1; D not resolved. Trimming shortened V by 5 bases and J by 4 bases, and 12 bases separated the two germline ends. The CDR3 is made up of 13 amino acids. Germline lookup yields CDR1 SGHRS and CDR2 YFSETQ.

The chain recombines TRBV5-1 with TRBJ2-1, with D uncertain. From germline, CDR1 is SGHRS and CDR2 YFSETQ. The length of the CDR3 is 13 residues. The germline V and J ends were trimmed by 7 bases and 6 bases, with 14 bases remaining between them. The CDR3 DNA reads TGCGCCAGCGCCCTTTCCGGTTCCAATGAGCAGTTCTTC. It translates to CASALSGSNEQFF.